The rows below give T cell receptor beta chains drawn from one sample of a study of blood T cell dynamics during melanoma immunotherapy. Assay used: immunoSEQ multiplex PCR; TCRdb lists only in-frame clones, some missing. The table has over 4,500 clones, roughly 86% seen once. The source was blood, collected from a patient treated with checkpoint blockade. These receptors were obtained from a human donor with melanoma. CDR3s include the opening cysteine and the closing phenylalanine or tryptophan. D genes are given only for firm matches.

d_call | j_call | v_call | cdr3_aa
- | TRBJ2-5 | TRBV28 | CASTNHPPRVETQYF
- | TRBJ1-3 | TRBV4-2 | CASSQDLRGGLGNTIYF
- | TRBJ2-5 | TRBV15 | CATSDFGGETQYF
TRBD1 | TRBJ1-6 | TRBV7-2 | CASTQGQHNSPLHF
- | TRBJ1-6 | TRBV6-6 | CASIPTQGSPLHF
- | TRBJ2-5 | TRBV29-1 | CSVELDRNQETQYF
- | TRBJ1-1 | TRBV14 | CASSRFSGTEAFF
- | TRBJ2-1 | TRBV29-1 | CSASVDFYNEQFF
TRBD1 | TRBJ2-3 | TRBV5-4 | CASSLGQGLGTQYF
TRBD1 | TRBJ2-3 | TRBV4-1 | CASSPEAGGQSDTQYF
TRBD2 | TRBJ2-1 | TRBV7-2 | CASSLLAGTTYNEQFF
- | TRBJ1-5 | TRBV5-8 | CASSLGQNSNQPQHF
- | TRBJ2-3 | TRBV5-1 | CASSWGGGHGDTQYF
- | TRBJ1-2 | TRBV7-9 | CASSLGFWYYGYTF
- | TRBJ1-1 | TRBV6-6 | CASSQLGGEAEAFF
TRBD1 | TRBJ1-2 | TRBV5-4 | CASSSAGTGGSNYGYTF
TRBD2 | TRBJ2-3 | TRBV7-2 | CASAMTSGVTDTQYF
- | TRBJ2-3 | TRBV7-2 | CASSLVAADTQYF
- | TRBJ1-2 | TRBV19 | CASSIPQRPYYGYTF
TRBD1 | TRBJ2-7 | TRBV27 | CASSPIGQGFHEQYF
- | TRBJ2-2 | TRBV15 | CATGHANTGELFF
TRBD2 | TRBJ2-3 | TRBV9 | CASSVAGGSSDTQYF
- | TRBJ2-1 | TRBV11-3 | CASSFPLGEQFF
- | TRBJ2-1 | TRBV18 | CASSPTSGTYNEQFF
- | TRBJ1-1 | TRBV19 | CATRPLQAGNTEAFF
- | TRBJ1-5 | TRBV2 | CASSTGNPYSNQPQHF
TRBD2 | TRBJ2-2 | TRBV6-6 | CASSVVLAGASGELFF
TRBD2 | TRBJ2-1 | TRBV19 | CASSIGLAGFSYNEQFF
- | TRBJ2-7 | TRBV19 | CASSIDLTVSYEQYF
- | TRBJ2-7 | TRBV18 | CASSPTPGNEQYF
TRBD1 | TRBJ2-3 | TRBV5-1 | CASSYGQGTDTQYF
TRBD2 | TRBJ2-4 | TRBV19 | CASSRSLAGGPSDIQYF
- | TRBJ2-5 | TRBV11-1 | CASSLRAGRNQETQYF
- | TRBJ1-1 | TRBV5-1 | CASSLPGGAGTEAFF
TRBD1 | TRBJ1-4 | TRBV2 | CASISGGQGMDNEKLFF
- | TRBJ1-1 | TRBV2 | CASSGVSMNTEAFF
TRBD1 | TRBJ1-1 | TRBV5-6 | CASSATGASYTEAFF
TRBD1 | TRBJ2-7 | TRBV6-5 | CASNPQGISYEQYF
- | TRBJ2-5 | TRBV13 | CASSPKGLPETQYF
TRBD1 | TRBJ1-1 | TRBV5-6 | CASSWYRGETEAFF
- | TRBJ1-6 | TRBV2 | CASSEWDKGSGPLHF
- | TRBJ2-6 | TRBV30 | CAWSLTGSLLSGANVLTF